This TCR beta chain was identified in a study of shared clonotypes between healthy human individuals. Germline CDR1 and CDR2: MNHNS and SASEGT. This CDR3 spans 17 amino acids. Assay: immunoSEQ multiplex PCR; the TCRdb copy retains only in-frame clones and omits some. The table has just over 2,000,000 clones, about 95% seen once. Positive CCR7 selection of CD45RO-negative cells yielded the naive CD8 cells, and terminally differentiated effector memory CD45RA+ cells were excluded. Study observations and caveats: Among donors, sharing of clonotypes was expected to be affected by sequencing depth.

Concerning this clone itself: The target antigen is unknown. An end of the junction differs from the germline gene, which may be a read error.

The rearrangement links TRBV6-1 to TRBJ2-3, with 10 bases identical to TRBD2. Material for sequencing was naive CD8+ T cells sorted from blood. The receptor was derived from a man between 18 and 29 years old in good health. The CDR3 region has the DNA TGTGCCAGCAGCGAAGAAGGACTAGCGGTACTCACAGATACGCAGTATTTT. Translated, it gives CASSEEGLAVLTDTQYF.